These T cell receptor beta chains were read from a single sample in a study of T cells after yellow fever vaccination. MiXCR, applied by TCRdb to the 5' RACE reads, yields one record per CDR3 protein. The sample has around 590,000 distinct CDR3 sequences; roughly an eighth are singletons. The source was PBMCs, collected on the day of the yellow fever booster vaccination. These TCRs come from a man aged 25 to 40 who received the YFV17D yellow fever vaccine. Both conserved end residues are part of each CDR3. Fields, in order: J gene, V gene, clone size, D gene, CDR3 protein, CDR3 DNA. D genes are given only for firm matches. Only part of the rows carry a size: once, few, many, or a class if the clone is expanded.

TRBJ2-5,TRBV7-2,few,NA,CASSSLGGRGYQETQYF,TGTGCCAGCAGCTCGCTCGGGGGGCGGGGGTACCAAGAGACCCAGTACTTC
TRBJ2-1,TRBV5-1,few,NA,CASCRGTAALYNEQFF,TGCGCCAGCTGTCGCGGGACCGCCGCCTTATACAATGAGCAGTTCTTC
TRBJ2-7,TRBV19,few,TRBD1,CASSAQQGAGEQYF,TGTGCCAGTAGTGCCCAACAGGGGGCGGGCGAGCAGTACTTC
TRBJ2-7,TRBV5-1,few,NA,CASSLGHQVLGVYEQYF,TGCGCCAGCAGCTTGGGTCACCAAGTCCTGGGGGTCTACGAGCAGTACTTC
TRBJ2-3,TRBV6-5,once,NA,CASSYGASKDTQYF,TGTGCCAGCAGTTACGGGGCTAGCAAGGATACGCAGTATTTT
TRBJ1-5,TRBV5-1,NA,NA,CASSLEWTSSNQPQHF,TGCGCCAGCAGCTTGGAATGGACTTCGAGCAATCAGCCCCAGCATTTT
TRBJ2-7,TRBV9,few,TRBD1,CASSVGGTANEQYF,TGTGCCAGCAGCGTAGGGGGGACAGCTAACGAGCAGTACTTC
TRBJ2-7,TRBV7-9,NA,NA,CASSLLPAEGYEQYF,TGTGCCAGCAGCTTACTTCCAGCGGAGGGCTACGAGCAGTACTTC
TRBJ1-1,TRBV7-9,many,NA,CASSPGRGTEAFF,TGTGCCAGCAGCCCCGGGAGGGGCACTGAAGCTTTCTTT
TRBJ2-3,TRBV7-2,few,TRBD1,CASSPGTARFTDTQYF,TGTGCCAGCAGCCCGGGGACAGCAAGATTCACAGATACGCAGTATTTT
TRBJ2-5,TRBV18,NA,NA,CASSPGQTHQETQYF,TGTGCCAGCTCACCCGGACAGACACACCAAGAGACCCAGTACTTC
TRBJ1-1,TRBV12-3/TRBV12-4,NA,NA,CASTNPGLEAFF,TGTGCCAGCACCAACCCAGGGCTAGAAGCTTTCTTT
TRBJ2-7,TRBV20-1,few,NA,CCASKRYGQPLYEQYF,TGCTGTGCTTCCAAGAGATACGGACAACCCCTCTACGAGCAGTACTTC
TRBJ2-3,TRBV6-2/TRBV6-3,NA,TRBD2,CASSYGTSRYTQYF,TGTGCCAGCAGTTACGGGACTAGCAGATATACGCAGTATTTT
TRBJ2-3,TRBV7-9,many,TRBD2,CASSSLTSGLSDTQYF,TGTGCCAGCAGCTCCCTGACTAGCGGCCTTTCAGATACGCAGTATTTT
TRBJ2-5,TRBV12-3/TRBV12-4,NA,NA,CASSFMVGAPETQYF,TGTGCCAGCAGTTTTATGGTGGGAGCCCCAGAGACCCAGTACTTC
TRBJ2-1,TRBV11-2,NA,NA,CASPPAVPYNEQFF,TGTGCCAGCCCCCCCGCAGTCCCCTACAATGAGCAGTTCTTC
TRBJ2-7,TRBV12-3/TRBV12-4,NA,TRBD1,CASSRTGPAYEQYF,TGTGCCAGCAGTCGGACAGGGCCAGCCTACGAGCAGTACTTC
TRBJ1-1,TRBV18,NA,NA,CASSPRQGEAFF,TGTGCCAGCTCACCACGGCAGGGGGAAGCTTTCTTT
TRBJ2-1,TRBV3-1,few,TRBD2,CASSQALAGGPYNEQFF,TGTGCCAGCAGCCAAGCACTAGCGGGAGGACCGTACAATGAGCAGTTCTTC
TRBJ2-1,TRBV5-1,NA,NA,CASSDPRPRDEQFF,TGCGCCAGCAGCGACCCAAGGCCCCGTGATGAGCAGTTCTTC
TRBJ2-5,TRBV28,few,NA,CASSLNWGLGETQYF,TGTGCCAGCAGTTTAAACTGGGGGCTAGGGGAGACCCAGTACTTC
TRBJ2-7,TRBV20-1,few,NA,CSARDVGLGEQYF,TGCAGTGCTAGAGACGTGGGTTTGGGTGAGCAGTACTTC
TRBJ1-1,TRBV7-2,few,NA,CASSLRTAMNTEAFF,TGTGCCAGCAGCCTGAGGACAGCAATGAACACTGAAGCTTTCTTT
TRBJ2-7,TRBV13,NA,NA,CASSLVLQEGYEQYF,TGTGCCAGCAGCTTAGTGTTACAGGAGGGTTACGAGCAGTACTTC
TRBJ2-1,TRBV11-2,few,TRBD2,CASSLGGSGSRSANEQFF,TGTGCCAGCAGCTTAGGTGGTAGCGGGAGTAGGTCGGCCAATGAGCAGTTCTTC